These T cell receptor beta chains were read from a single sample in a study of blood T cell repertoires in COVID-19. Clones were read by immunoSEQ multiplex PCR, and TCRdb kept only the in-frame ones, dropping some. The sample holds 250,000 to 350,000 clones, 70% to 90% seen once. Sample: PBMCs or T cells enriched from blood (not recorded which). The receptors were gathered from a woman aged 25 to 45 who had recovered from COVID-19. CDR3s include the opening cysteine and the closing phenylalanine or tryptophan. A D gene is named only where the DNA matches it firmly. Clone sizes are given selectively: once, few, many, or a class where the clone is expanded.

TRBJ1-6	TRBD1	TRBV2	-	CATVPPERTGAHF	TGTGCCACCGTCCCTCCCGAGAGGACAGGGGCCCACTTT
TRBJ1-1	-	TRBV19	-	CASSIDRGTEAFF	TGTGCCAGTAGTATTGACAGAGGCACTGAAGCTTTCTTT
TRBJ1-1	TRBD1	TRBV11-2	-	CASSLTNRGLTEAFF	TGTGCCAGCAGCTTAACAAACAGGGGGCTAACTGAAGCTTTCTTT
TRBJ1-1	-	TRBV7-6	once	CASSPKGAPTEAFF	TGTGCCAGCAGCCCGAAAGGGGCGCCCACTGAAGCTTTCTTT
TRBJ2-3	-	TRBV2	few	CASRKASAGTDTQYF	TGTGCCAGCAGGAAGGCCAGCGCCGGCACAGATACGCAGTATTTT
TRBJ1-2	-	TRBV24-1	-	CATSDGQAGVHGYTF	TGTGCCACCAGTGATGGGCAGGCGGGGGTCCATGGCTACACCTTC
TRBJ1-1	-	TRBV3-1/TRBV3-2	-	CASSQAGGNPEAFF	TGTGCCAGCAGCCAAGCGGGGGGAAACCCTGAAGCTTTCTTT
TRBJ1-2	-	TRBV28	-	CASSEDRWGGYTF	TGTGCCAGCAGTGAAGACAGGTGGGGCGGCTACACCTTC
TRBJ1-2	-	TRBV30	few	CAWSPSWAGLNYGYTF	TGTGCCTGGAGCCCTTCCTGGGCGGGATTGAACTATGGCTACACCTTC
TRBJ1-2	TRBD1	TRBV7-8	-	CASSLAVGRGNYGYTF	TGTGCCAGCAGCTTAGCAGTCGGCAGGGGGAACTATGGCTACACCTTC
TRBJ2-1	TRBD2	TRBV27	-	CASTLAGGRYNEQFF	TGTGCCAGCACCCTAGCGGGGGGGCGTTACAATGAGCAGTTCTTC
TRBJ1-2	TRBD1	TRBV6-5	-	CASQPGQNYGYTF	TGTGCCAGTCAACCGGGACAGAACTATGGCTACACCTTC
TRBJ1-2	-	TRBV5-1	-	CASSSGDVDGYTF	TGCGCCAGCAGCTCGGGGGATGTAGATGGCTACACCTTC
TRBJ2-7	-	TRBV12-3/TRBV12-4	-	CASRRTAHYEQYF	TGTGCCAGCAGGCGGACAGCACACTACGAGCAGTACTTC
TRBJ2-7	-	TRBV5-4	-	CASSSLGQPTYEQYF	TGTGCCAGCAGCTCTCTAGGACAGCCCACATACGAGCAGTACTTC
TRBJ1-2	TRBD1	TRBV27	-	CASSLGTGPEIYGYTF	TGTGCCAGCAGTTTAGGGACAGGCCCGGAGATCTATGGCTACACCTTC
TRBJ2-3	TRBD2	TRBV4-2	-	CASSQDRLAGSTDTQYF	TGTGCCAGCAGCCAAGATCGACTAGCGGGGAGCACAGATACGCAGTATTTT
TRBJ1-4	TRBD1	TRBV19	-	CASRDRGAATNEKLFF	TGTGCCAGTAGGGACAGGGGAGCTGCAACTAATGAAAAACTGTTTTTT
TRBJ1-2	-	TRBV19	-	CASSPAGTGGYGYTF	TGTGCCAGTAGTCCAGCCGGTACAGGTGGATATGGCTACACCTTC
TRBJ1-3	-	TRBV19	-	CASSPHLGAESESGNTIYF	TGTGCCAGTAGTCCCCACTTGGGTGCAGAATCGGAGTCTGGAAACACCATATATTTT
TRBJ1-3	TRBD1	TRBV5-1	-	CASSATRGARGNTIYF	TGCGCCAGCAGCGCCACCAGGGGGGCCCGTGGAAACACCATATATTTT
TRBJ1-5	-	TRBV6-5	-	CASSYTQGQPQHF	TGTGCCAGCAGTTACACACAGGGTCAGCCCCAGCATTTT
TRBJ1-2	TRBD1	TRBV11-3	-	CASSPLGGQDRANYGYTF	TGTGCCAGCAGCCCCCTAGGGGGGCAGGACAGGGCTAACTATGGCTACACCTTC
TRBJ1-1	-	TRBV12-5	-	CASGLTGLRGNTEAFF	TGTGCTAGTGGTTTAACCGGTCTCAGAGGGAACACTGAAGCTTTCTTT
TRBJ1-1	TRBD1	TRBV29-1	-	CSVERQGTDTEAFF	TGCAGCGTTGAGAGACAGGGTACCGACACTGAAGCTTTCTTT
TRBJ1-3	TRBD1	TRBV30	-	CAWGTGGDPIYF	TGTGCCTGGGGGACAGGGGGCGACCCCATATATTTT
TRBJ1-2	-	TRBV7-3	-	CASSPPGPRHGYTF	TGTGCCAGCAGCCCCCCGGGTCCAAGACATGGCTACACCTTC
TRBJ1-1	TRBD1	TRBV7-9	-	CASSGTGGAWEAFF	TGTGCCAGCAGCGGGACAGGGGGTGCGTGGGAAGCTTTCTTT
TRBJ2-3	-	TRBV5-4	-	CASSSVAGSTDTQYF	TGTGCCAGCAGCTCCGTTGCGGGGAGCACAGATACGCAGTATTTT
TRBJ2-5	TRBD2	TRBV4-2	-	CASSQEWAGVKETQYF	TGTGCCAGCAGCCAAGAGTGGGCGGGGGTTAAAGAGACCCAGTACTTC
TRBJ1-1	TRBD1	TRBV10-3	-	CATGTVEGEAFF	TGTGCCACCGGGACAGTTGAGGGGGAAGCTTTCTTT
TRBJ1-2	TRBD1	TRBV5-8	-	CASSPEGQGRPGYTF	TGTGCCAGCAGCCCAGAGGGACAGGGACGTCCGGGCTACACCTTC
TRBJ2-7	-	TRBV27	few	CASSLTWKDEQYF	TGTGCCAGCAGTCTGACATGGAAGGACGAGCAGTACTTC
TRBJ1-6	TRBD1	TRBV10-3	-	CATTGDYNSPLHF	TGTGCCACGACAGGGGACTATAATTCACCCCTCCACTTT
TRBJ1-6	-	TRBV6-2/TRBV6-3	-	CASSYREYNSPLHF	TGTGCCAGCAGTTACAGGGAGTATAATTCACCCCTCCACTTT
TRBJ1-6	-	TRBV25-1	-	CASSETLPGPGVNSPLHF	TGTGCCAGCAGTGAGACCCTCCCTGGTCCGGGGGTCAATTCACCCCTCCACTTT
TRBJ1-3	-	TRBV9	-	CASGGTASGNTIYF	TGTGCCAGCGGGGGGACGGCTTCTGGAAACACCATATATTTT
TRBJ1-1	TRBD1	TRBV7-9	-	CASSLDRGTNTEAFF	TGTGCCAGCAGCTTAGACAGGGGGACGAACACTGAAGCTTTCTTT
TRBJ2-7	-	TRBV5-4	few	CASSLRGYEQYF	TGTGCCAGCAGCTTACGGGGGTACGAGCAGTACTTC
TRBJ1-2	-	TRBV5-1	once	CASSLVDSGYGYTF	TGCGCCAGCAGCTTGGTGGACAGCGGCTATGGCTACACCTTC
TRBJ1-5	-	TRBV27	once	CASSFLDRINQPQHF	TGTGCCAGCAGTTTCCTGGACAGAATCAATCAGCCCCAGCATTTT
TRBJ2-1	TRBD2	TRBV6-6	-	CASSRSRGAGKAYNEQFF	TGTGCCAGCAGTCGCAGTAGGGGAGCGGGGAAAGCCTACAATGAGCAGTTCTTC
TRBJ2-5	TRBD2	TRBV4-1	few	CASSRTSGGTQETQYF	TGCGCCAGCAGCCGGACTAGCGGGGGGACCCAAGAGACCCAGTACTTC
TRBJ1-1	-	TRBV19	-	CASSIDLGGTMNTEAFF	TGTGCCAGTAGTATAGATCTAGGGGGTACCATGAACACTGAAGCTTTCTTT
TRBJ1-2	TRBD1	TRBV7-6	once	CASSPGQGVNYGYTF	TGTGCCAGCAGCCCGGGACAGGGGGTTAACTATGGCTACACCTTC
TRBJ1-1	TRBD1	TRBV19	-	CASSPGQRILNTEAFF	TGTGCCAGTAGTCCGGGACAGAGGATTTTGAACACTGAAGCTTTCTTT
TRBJ2-6	TRBD1	TRBV14	-	CASSPRQGRSGANVLTF	TGTGCCAGCAGCCCTAGACAGGGCCGCTCTGGGGCCAACGTCCTGACTTTC
TRBJ2-1	-	TRBV27	-	CASSSQGSGNEQFF	TGTGCCAGCAGTTCCCAGGGGTCTGGCAATGAGCAGTTCTTC
TRBJ1-1	TRBD1	TRBV23-1	few	CASSQIPLLKDRGLPEAFF	TGCGCCAGCAGTCAAATCCCCCTTCTTAAGGACAGGGGGCTACCTGAAGCTTTCTTT
TRBJ2-7	TRBD1	TRBV6-5	-	CASTLRGQANEQYF	TGTGCCAGCACCTTGAGGGGACAGGCCAACGAGCAGTACTTC